Included here is one T cell receptor beta chain sequence, with context. These data belong to a study of blood T cell repertoires in COVID-19. Looking at the study overall: The United States, Italy and Spain were the sources of the acute and convalescent COVID-19 samples.

The CDR3 contains 15 residues. Authors' processing steps: By means of reference gene primer amplification, nucleated cell counts were estimated. Some clones are missing from TCRdb's copy, which holds only in-frame ones; the method was immunoSEQ multiplex PCR. V, J and clone size derive from that table, while D and trimming were established from the DNA sequence. This sample has approximately 440,000 clones, with roughly 87% found just once. This TCR came from a man between 18 and 35 years old who had recovered from COVID-19. The rearrangement links TRBV21-1 to TRBJ1-6; the D call in the table, TRBD1, was not verified against the DNA. TRBV21-1 corresponds to a pseudogene. Sequencing was done on a sample of PBMCs or T cells enriched from blood (not recorded which). The CDR3, as DNA: TGTGCCAGCAGCAGAAGACAGGAACGATGGTCACCCCTCCACTTT. Translated: CASSRRQERWSPLHF.